These 24 T cell receptor beta chains came from one sample sequenced in a study of Graves' ophthalmopathy and Graves' hyperthyroidism. Scientists amplified the TCR beta CDR3 regions from RNA transcripts. In the first round, RT-PCR was carried out with HTBI primers, and a multiplex PCR formed the second round. TCRdb itself ran the multiplex PCR reads through MiXCR, one entry per CDR3 protein. Of around 16,000 distinct CDR3 sequences in the sample, roughly 46% were seen once. The sample taken for sequencing was peripheral blood. The receptors originated from a woman between 40 and 50 years old with stable Graves' hyperthyroidism.

The CDR3 protein is CATSDYRDRGSGELFF. CDR3 DNA: TGTGCCACCAGTGATTACCGGGACAGGGGATCCGGGGAGCTGTTTTTT. The chain links TRBV24-1 to TRBJ2-2, with TRBD1 identical over 10 bases. Germline V gene sequence: CDR1 KGHDR, CDR2 SFDVKD. V shed 2 bases, J shed 6 bases, and the junction held 5 bases outside the gene matches. This CDR3 spans 16 amino acids.

This clonotype was picked up many times. This chain uses TRBV5-6 with TRBJ2-5; either TRBD1 or TRBD2 may supply D (5 bases each). Germline V gene data show CDR1 as SGHDT and CDR2 as YYEEEE. V lost 2 bases, J lost 7 bases, and 15 bases lay in between. The CDR3 length is 14 residues. In DNA form, the CDR3 reads TGTGCCAGCAGCTTAGTTCAGGGTGGGGGGACCCAGTACTTC. The encoded protein is CASSLVQGGGTQYF.

To note about this clonotype: The CDR3 end shows no conserved phenylalanine or tryptophan, and so a read error is likely. The chain uses TRBV2 and TRBJ1-5; D gene ambiguous. This CDR3 comprises 13 residues. Germline loops: CDR1 SNHLY, CDR2 FYNNEI. CDR3 in DNA: TGTGCTAGCAAGGGCCCGGTCAATGGGCCCCAGCATTCT. Translating gives CASKGPVNGPQHS.

The rearrangement uses TRBV15 and TRBJ2-1; D is unclear. The germline V and J ends were trimmed by 4 bases and 6 bases, with 13 bases remaining between them. Germline CDR1 is LNHNV and CDR2 is YYDKDF (reference sequence). The CDR3 has 14 residues. In DNA form, the CDR3 reads TGTGCCACCAGCACCCGGTTCCTAGGCAATGAGCAGTTCTTC. The encoded protein is CATSTRFLGNEQFF. The whole variable domain, filled in from reference TRBV15 and TRBJ2-1, reads DAMVIQNPRYQVTQFGKPVTLSCSQTLNHNVMYWYQQKSSQAPKLLFHYYDKDFNNEADTPDNFQSRRPNTSFCFLDIRSPGLGDTAMYLCATSTRFLGNEQFFGPGTRLTVL.

J is TRBJ1-2 and V is TRBV5-1; TRBD1 agrees at 8 bases. CDR3 size: 13 residues. Per germline, CDR1 SGHRS and CDR2 YFSETQ. J was trimmed by 7 bases and V by 4 bases; bases with no gene match: 6. The CDR3 region has the DNA TGCGCCAGCAGCACCACCGGGACAGGTGGCTACACCTTC. Translation gives CASSTTGTGGYTF.

In this sample, this clonotype turned up a few times. The CDR3 nucleotides are TGTGCCAGCAGCGTGACAGAGTTGAGCTATGGCTACACCTTC. It encodes CASSVTELSYGYTF. The chain carries TRBV7-8 and TRBJ1-2; D possibly corresponds to TRBD1 (5 bases). CDR1 and CDR2 from the germline V gene are SGHVS and FQNEAQ. This CDR3 comprises 14 residues. Trimming shortened V by 5 bases and J by 4 bases, and 14 bases separated the two germline ends.

This sequence joins TRBV20-1 and TRBJ1-2; no definite D call. Germline lookup yields CDR1 DFQATT and CDR2 SNEGSKA (reference sequence). This CDR3 spans 8 amino acids. V shed 1 base and J shed 9 bases, with 0 bases lying between them. CDR3: CSARGYTF. CDR3 DNA: TGCAGTGCTAGAGGCTACACCTTC.

Details on this clonotype: Germline and junction disagree at one end, which may indicate a read error. This chain connects TRBV7-3 to TRBJ1-3; D unresolved. This CDR3 is 14 amino acids long. The germline V gene has CDR1 SGHTA and CDR2 FQGTGA. CDR3 sequence reads: CASSQVRRTNTIYF. In DNA, the CDR3 is TGCGCCAGCAGCCAAGTAAGACGAACTAACACCATATATTTT.

For this clonotype: A clone one base away is much larger, so this may be a read error. As the CDR3 is not closed by the conserved phenylalanine or tryptophan, this likely results from a read error. The chain couples TRBV7-9 to TRBJ1-2, with D possibly being TRBD1 (6 bases). The CDR3 totals 14 residues. Per germline, CDR1 SEHNR and CDR2 FQNEAQ (reference sequence). V lost 1 base and J lost 4, with 10 bases in between. CDR3 in DNA: TGTGCCAGCAGCTTAGACCTACAGGGCTATGGCTACACCGTC. Translating gives CASSLDLQGYGYTV.

In this sample, this clonotype turned up once. As DNA, the CDR3 is TGTGCCAGTAGTATTCCAGGGCGAGAATTTCAGCCCCAGTACTTC. The encoded protein is CASSIPGREFQPQYF. The chain has TRBV19 and TRBJ2-5; tentative D call: TRBD1 (5 bases). The CDR3 has 15 amino acids. Trimming took off 3 bases at V and 9 bases at J, with 20 bases between the two ends. Looked up from germline, CDR1 is LNHDA and CDR2 is SQIVND (reference sequence).

This clonotype was seen ten or more times. This chain joins TRBV7-2 and TRBJ1-3; 8 bases are shared with TRBD1. The germline CDR1 and CDR2 sequences are SGHTA and FQGNSA. With 5 bases clipped from V and 0 bases from J, the junction kept 3 bases outside the gene matches. This CDR3 has 15 residues. DNA for the CDR3: TGTGCCAGCAGCCGGGACAGGAGCTCTGGAAACACCATATATTTT. This encodes CASSRDRSSGNTIYF.

In regard to this clonotype: Here the CDR3 omits its conserved ending phenylalanine or tryptophan, so a read error is the likely source. Because the CDR3's place on the DNA is in doubt, the DNA is left out and the CDR3 is given as listed by TCRdb. The chain recombines TRBV2 with TRBJ2-5; the table gives TRBD1 as D, unverified against the DNA. Germline values: CDR1 SNHLY, CDR2 FYNNEI. With termini counted, the CDR3 has 15 amino acids. CDR3 in amino acids: CASRSGERNGYTFGS.

The chain links TRBV5-4 to TRBJ1-4; D perhaps matches TRBD1 (6 bases). The CDR3 is 14 residues long. The V gene's germline CDR1 is SGHNT and CDR2 YYREEE (reference sequence). V was cut by 4 bases and J by 0 bases, with 7 bases left in between. The CDR3: CASSGGPTNEKLFF. The CDR3 nucleotides read TGTGCCAGCAGCGGGGGGCCAACTAATGAAAAACTGTTTTTT.

Notes on this clonotype: One junction end does not reproduce the germline sequence, and a read error may be involved. This chain links TRBV6-1 with TRBJ1-5, with unresolved D. From germline, CDR1 is MNHNS and CDR2 SASEGT. The CDR3 runs to 15 residues. CDR3 residues: CASSESPASNQPHHF. The CDR3 DNA reads as TGTGCCAGCAGTGAAAGTCCCGCTAGCAATCAGCCCCACCATTTT.

The sample holds one count of this clonotype. This chain connects TRBV2 to TRBJ1-2; 7 bases match TRBD1. The V gene end was trimmed by 7 bases and the J gene end by 8 bases; junction bases not matched to a gene: 13. The CDR3 length is 14 residues. CDR1 is SNHLY, CDR2 FYNNEI, per germline. The CDR3 reads CASTKDRAGGGYTF. CDR3 DNA: TGTGCCAGCACCAAAGACAGGGCTGGCGGGGGCTACACCTTC. Full variable domain (rest looked up from reference TRBV2 and TRBJ1-2): EPEVTQTPSHQVTQMGQEVILRCVPISNHLYFYWYRQILGQKVEFLVSFYNNEISEKSEIFDDQFSVERPDGSNFTLKIRSTKLEDSAMYFCASTKDRAGGGYTFGSGTRLTVV.

The chain is built from TRBV20-1 and TRBJ2-7; tentatively, D is TRBD1 or TRBD2 (6 bases each). The germline CDR1 and CDR2 sequences are DFQATT and SNEGSKA (reference sequence). The CDR3 runs to 12 residues. Trimming left V 5 bases short and J 3 bases short, with 11 bases between. CDR3 in DNA: TGCAGTGCTCCCAGGGGAGGCTACGAGCAGTACTTC. Translation gives CSAPRGGYEQYF.

This clonotype was observed at least ten times. This chain connects TRBV13 to TRBJ2-7; D perhaps matches TRBD2 (6 bases). CDR3 size: 14 residues. CDR1 is PRHDT and CDR2 is FYEKMQ in the germline V gene (reference sequence). V lost 0 bases and J 1 base, leaving 7 bases between the germline ends. The CDR3 sequence: CASSLGGTSYEQYF. The CDR3 nucleotides are TGTGCCAGCAGCTTAGGCGGGACTTCCTACGAGCAGTACTTC.

This clonotype is medium-sized by share. The genes are TRBV10-2 and TRBJ2-7; tentatively, D is TRBD1 (5 bases). The CDR3 length is 17 residues. Germline CDR1 WSHSY, CDR2 SAAADI. The V and J ends lost 3 bases and 0 bases respectively, with 18 bases between them. The CDR3 DNA reads TGCGCCAGCAGTGATTGGGCTCACAGGCCCGACTCCTACGAGCAGTACTTC. Translating it yields CASSDWAHRPDSYEQYF.

This clonotype came up once. A much larger clone lies a single base off, so this may be a read error. The genes are TRBV5-6 and TRBJ2-7; possible D gene TRBD1, 5 bases. Deletions cut 3 bases from V and 7 bases from J, with 14 bases between. The CDR3 sequence is 13 residues long. The germline V gene has CDR1 SGHDT and CDR2 YYEEEE. This CDR3 is CASSSDSYNEQYF. CDR3 bases: TGTGCCAGCAGCTCCGACAGTTACAATGAGCAGTACTTC.

The chain is built from TRBV30 and TRBJ2-7; 7 bases line up with TRBD2. V was clipped by 0 bases and J by 7 bases; unmatched bases: 3. This CDR3 has 12 residues. The germline CDR1 and CDR2 sequences are GTSNPN and SVGIG (reference sequence). CDR3 residues: CAWSVLGGEQYF. The CDR3 bases are TGTGCCTGGAGTGTTTTGGGAGGGGAGCAGTACTTC.

The chain combines TRBV15 with TRBJ1-2, with D tentatively TRBD1 (5 bases). The CDR3 is made up of 12 amino acids. Germline lookup yields CDR1 LNHNV and CDR2 YYDKDF (reference sequence). V was pared by 8 bases and J by 9 bases, with 16 bases between. The CDR3 sequence: CATLTRDRSYTF. The CDR3 DNA is TGTGCCACCCTGACGAGGGACCGTAGCTACACCTTC.

This clonotype occurred a few times. The chain joins TRBV3-1 to TRBJ2-7; D remains ambiguous. Germline loops: CDR1 LGHDT, CDR2 YNNKEL (reference sequence). This CDR3 is 13 amino acids long. Trimming removed 6 bases from V and 3 bases from J, with 12 bases in between. Here the CDR3 reads CASSRKINYEQYF. DNA for the CDR3: TGTGCCAGCAGTCGGAAGATAAACTACGAGCAGTACTTC.

Concerning this clonotype: Lacking the conserved final phenylalanine or tryptophan, this CDR3 likely reflects a read error. The limits of the CDR3 on the DNA are not certain, so only TCRdb's listed CDR3 is given. The V gene is TRBV2, the J gene TRBJ2-1; the table assigns TRBD1, which was not confirmed against the DNA. CDR1 SNHLY and CDR2 FYNNEI come from the germline V gene. Ends included, the CDR3 has 17 residues. CDR3 region: CASSGGGGTDYGYTFGS.

The V gene is TRBV20-1, the J gene TRBJ2-3; 8 positions match TRBD1. Germline-derived CDR1 and CDR2 are DFQATT and SNEGSKA (reference sequence). The CDR3 length is 14 residues. Germline trimming cut 6 bases from V and 0 bases from J; bases unmatched to any gene: 5. CDR3 nucleotide sequence: TGCAGTGCCGGACAGGGAGCTAGCACAGATACGCAGTATTTT. Translation gives CSAGQGASTDTQYF.